A selection of T cell receptor beta chains follows, all from one sample in a study of blood T cell repertoires in COVID-19. Generated by immunoSEQ multiplex PCR, the TCRdb table keeps only in-frame clones and is missing some. This table holds about 250,000 clones, about 86% found once. Sequenced: PBMCs or T cells enriched from blood (not recorded which). The source is a man in his forties or fifties who had recovered from COVID-19. CDR3s leave out the opening cysteine and the closing phenylalanine or tryptophan. The order of the fields is clone size, CDR3 length, V gene, CDR3 protein. For some rows the clone size is stated as once, few or many, or as a class when expanded; others skip it.

. | 13 | TRBV18 | ASSPQYSSTDTQY
. | 14 | TRBV19 | ASSMNVPRGNGELF
. | 11 | TRBV30 | AWEGTGSYEQY
. | 12 | TRBV5-1 | ASTVEGAAGEQY
. | 12 | TRBV3-1/TRBV3-2 | ASSQRATNEKLF
. | 14 | TRBV12-5 | ASGSFAGQMNTEAF
. | 12 | TRBV3-1/TRBV3-2 | ASTSFTMNTEAF
. | 9 | TRBV2 | ASTRTDTQY
. | 14 | TRBV9 | ASSVHIRGPNYGYT
. | 12 | TRBV30 | AWRLAGGTDTQY
. | 13 | TRBV2 | ASSVLATSYNEQF
. | 12 | TRBV27 | ASSERGVTDTQY
. | 13 | TRBV6-5 | ASSLAQGYNSPLH
. | 15 | TRBV5-6 | ASSSRGSGIGVDEQF
. | 14 | TRBV24-1 | ATSEHNPRANYGYT
. | 15 | TRBV24-1 | ATSDPAGGPRTGELF
. | 14 | TRBV11-2 | ASSLVWLAGRDEQF
. | 13 | TRBV3-1/TRBV3-2 | ASTWGQYSGNTIY
few | 17 | TRBV30 | AWRVPDTSGGQNTGELF
. | 13 | TRBV7-3 | ASSLRGSSYNEQF
. | 10 | TRBV10-1 | ASSPGGGEAF
. | 12 | TRBV7-3 | ASSPGQRLTEAF
. | 15 | TRBV2 | ASRWTSGGTRAYEQY
. | 12 | TRBV28 | ASRINRGDQPQH
once | 11 | TRBV6-5 | ASNHGQGSKAF
once | 14 | TRBV6-1 | ASSGFGGSSGNTIY
. | 13 | TRBV4-1 | ASSQGTGAYTEAF
once | 16 | TRBV28 | ASSMIGTSGRQGYEQY
few | 11 | TRBV11-2 | ASRQGTNEKLF
. | 14 | TRBV28 | ASSLSGTGDNQPQH
. | 11 | TRBV2 | ASSAQGNTEAF
. | 11 | TRBV6-5 | ASGQTRSHEQY
few | 18 | TRBV11-3 | ASSPRGGWGASGSHNEQF
. | 13 | TRBV28 | ASSLNAGRSTEAF
. | 11 | TRBV7-3 | ASSLTSSGELF
once | 14 | TRBV3-1/TRBV3-2 | ASSQEMTGYIYGYT
once | 13 | TRBV18 | ASSPQRQGNNEQF
. | 13 | TRBV10-3 | AISSRTGEGTEAF